Detailed here is one T cell receptor beta chain. Its antigen is unknown. Produced via immunoSEQ multiplex PCR; TCRdb's table is partial and in-frame only. The data contain roughly 93,000 clones, 86% of them singletons. These data come from a study of T cell responses to AZD1222 COVID-19 vaccine. Study-wide background: It was second doses at about 4 or about 12 weeks that were pooled. Whole-study findings and limits: Mostly white British, mostly female donors; authors suggested clonal diversity may be underestimated. Recipients of two AZD1222 doses showed rising Spike-specific TCR breadth and depth.

The V and J ends lost 9 bases and 7 bases, in that order; junction bases with no gene match: 16. The CDR3 is 15 residues long. Germline loops: CDR1 MNHEY, CDR2 SMNVEV (reference sequence). The TCR originated in an adult in good health. The material sequenced was peripheral blood, taken on day 0 of AZD1222 vaccination. The chain is built from TRBV27 and TRBJ2-5; TRBD1 agrees at 8 bases. The CDR3 DNA sequence: TGTGCCAGTCAACCGGGACAGGCCAAGTCGGGGACCCAGTACTTC. It yields the protein CASQPGQAKSGTQYF.